These 23 T cell receptor beta chains came from one sample sequenced in a study of shared clonotypes between healthy human individuals. TCRdb's copy holds only in-frame clones and misses some; the assay was immunoSEQ multiplex PCR. Among under 1,100,000 clones listed, around 78% were seen once. Input material: memory CD4+ T cells from PBMCs. Noted subset: CD45RA-negative fraction. These receptors all stem from a man younger than 35 in good health. Some clones in this sample may be carry-over from other donors' samples.

This clone was seen a single time. The rearrangement links TRBV18 to TRBJ1-1, with TRBD1 matching over 8 bases. Germline V lookup: CDR1 KGHSH, CDR2 LQKENI. V trimming: 6 bases; J trimming: 5 bases; junction bases outside the gene matches: 14. CDR3 length: 16 residues. CDR3 bases: TGTGCCAGCTCCACGGATAACAGGGGGAGGGGGACTGAAGCTTTCTTT. Its protein product is CASSTDNRGRGTEAFF. Together with reference TRBV18 and TRBJ1-1, the CDR3 gives the full variable domain: NAGVMQNPRHLVRRRGQEARLRCSPMKGHSHVYWYRQLPEEGLKFMVYLQKENIIDESGMPKERFSAEFPKEGPSILRIQQVVRGDSAAYFCASSTDNRGRGTEAFFGQGTRLTVV.

The genes are TRBV28 and TRBJ2-7; the D gene could be TRBD1 or TRBD2 (5 bases each). The CDR3 loop spans 14 amino acids. The germline V gene has CDR1 MDHEN and CDR2 SYDVKM. V lost 6 bases to trimming and J lost 7 bases, with 19 bases between them. CDR3 region: CASSEGRTAREQYF. The CDR3 DNA sequence: TGTGCCAGCAGCGAGGGACGAACCGCTCGGGAGCAGTACTTC.

This chain uses TRBV5-1 with TRBJ2-3; weak D call: TRBD1 (6 bases). Germline CDR1 is SGHRS and CDR2 is YFSETQ. CDR3 length equals 13 residues. V was cut by 1 base and J by 8 bases, with 11 bases left in between. The CDR3 coding sequence is TGCGCCAGCAGCTTGAGTGACAGGAGTACGCAGTATTTT. This translates into CASSLSDRSTQYF.

The chain carries TRBV18 and TRBJ1-1, with TRBD1 identical over 7 bases. This CDR3 is built from 14 residues. CDR1 and CDR2 (germline): KGHSH, LQKENI. With V trimmed by 5 bases and J by 1 base, 4 bases remained unmatched. The CDR3: CASSSWTGNTEAFF. CDR3 in DNA: TGTGCCAGCTCATCCTGGACAGGGAACACTGAAGCTTTCTTT.

The chain employs TRBV11-2 and TRBJ2-1; 12 nucleotides agree with TRBD2. The V gene's germline CDR1 is SGHAT and CDR2 FQNNGV. V dropped 5 bases and J dropped 5; count of bases not matched to a gene: 4. The CDR3 contains 15 residues. This CDR3 reads CASSARLAGDNEQFF. The DNA of the CDR3 is TGTGCCAGCAGCGCCAGACTAGCGGGAGACAATGAGCAGTTCTTC.

V is TRBV4-3 and J is TRBJ1-1, with 8 bases identical to TRBD1. J lost 5 bases, V lost 4 bases, and 3 bases had no gene match. CDR1 and CDR2 (germline): LGHNA, YSLEER. This CDR3 region has 13 residues. The CDR3 coding sequence is TGCGCCAGCAGCCCTCAGGGGGCAACTGAAGCTTTCTTT. Protein product: CASSPQGATEAFF.

This chain connects TRBV6-1 to TRBJ1-5; D unresolved. V gave up 2 bases and J gave up 5 bases, with 10 bases separating them. The CDR3 contains 14 residues. Germline V gene sequence: CDR1 MNHNS, CDR2 SASEGT. The CDR3 DNA follows: TGTGCCAGCAGTGAAATTCTCGGAGATCAGCCCCAGCATTTT. Amino acid sequence: CASSEILGDQPQHF.

With respect to this clone: A read error is possible here, since a much larger clone lies one base away. The J gene is TRBJ1-4, the V gene TRBV5-5; the D gene is possibly TRBD1 (6 bases). Looked up from germline, CDR1 is SGHKS and CDR2 is YYEKEE (reference sequence). The length of the CDR3 is 14 residues. Trimming stripped 0 bases from V and 5 bases from J, with 8 bases between. As DNA, the CDR3 is TGTGCCAGCAGCTTGGGAGGGGGAAATGAAAAACTGTTTTTT. Protein product: CASSLGGGNEKLFF.

Turning to this clone: At one end, the junction sequence differs from germline, possibly due to a read error. V is TRBV27 and J is TRBJ2-6, with 7 bases fitting TRBD1. CDR1 is MNHEY and CDR2 is SMNVEV in the germline V gene (reference sequence). The CDR3 extends over 8 amino acids. This CDR3 reads CASRGQLF. The CDR3 DNA follows: TGTGCCAGCAGGGGACAGCTCTTC.

This rearrangement joins TRBV19 to TRBJ2-7; D gene unclear. Germline V gene lookup returns CDR1 LNHDA and CDR2 SQIVND (reference sequence). The V end lost 5 bases, the J end lost 2 bases, and 13 bases lay between the germline ends. This CDR3 has 14 amino acids. In DNA, the CDR3 is TGTGCCAGTAGTCGGCAGGAACTCACCTACGAGCAGTACTTC. Protein: CASSRQELTYEQYF.

The chain is built from TRBV5-5 and TRBJ2-7; 7 bases agree with TRBD1. Germline assignment: CDR1 SGHKS and CDR2 YYEKEE (reference sequence). The CDR3 extends over 15 amino acids. Unmatched junction bases numbered 12, after V lost 6 bases and J lost 3 bases. CDR3 loop: CASIIGGDSVYEQYF. The CDR3 nucleotides are TGTGCCAGCATCATTGGTGGGGACAGTGTCTACGAGCAGTACTTC.

The chain has TRBV4-3 and TRBJ2-6, with 10 bases identical to TRBD2. The CDR3 contains 17 residues. V shed 3 bases and J 2 bases; nucleotides not matched to a gene: 4. Germline V gene data show CDR1 as LGHNA and CDR2 as YSLEER. The CDR3 DNA follows: TGCGCCAGCAGCCAGAGGACTAGCGGTACTGGGGCCAACGTCCTGACTTTC. This sequence encodes CASSQRTSGTGANVLTF.

Concerning this clone: This may come from a read error, since a much larger clone is one base off. V usage is TRBV5-6 and J usage is TRBJ2-2; 8 bases align to TRBD1. Per germline, CDR1 SGHDT and CDR2 YYEEEE. This CDR3 region has 15 residues. CDR3 in amino acids: CASSSSDRATEELFF. The CDR3 DNA reads as TGTGCCAGCAGCTCATCGGACAGGGCCACCGAGGAGCTGTTTTTT.

The chain links TRBV28 to TRBJ1-2, with 7 nucleotides matching TRBD1. CDR3 length: 16 residues. Trimming removed 6 bases from V and 4 bases from J; junction bases left unmatched: 14. Germline V gives CDR1 MDHEN, CDR2 SYDVKM. CDR3 in amino acids: CASSSRRRDRVYGYTF. CDR3 sequence (DNA): TGTGCCAGCAGCTCACGGAGGCGCGACAGGGTCTATGGCTACACCTTC.

This chain joins TRBV4-2 and TRBJ2-1; a weak D match, TRBD1 (5 bases). Germline CDR1 is LGHNA and CDR2 is YNFKEQ. Trimming removed 3 bases at V and 8 bases at J, with 14 bases between. This CDR3 spans 14 amino acids. The CDR3 loop reads CASSQARGLYEQFF. The CDR3 nucleotides are TGTGCCAGCAGCCAGGCTAGGGGCCTCTATGAGCAGTTCTTC.

With regard to this clone: The sample has other DNA sequences that encode this CDR3 too. The V gene is TRBV19, the J gene TRBJ1-2, with D unclear. Trimming took 1 base from V and 3 from J, leaving 6 bases between them. The CDR3 consists of 13 residues. Germline V gives CDR1 LNHDA, CDR2 SQIVND (reference sequence). The CDR3 sequence is CASSIGTDYGYTF. The CDR3 nucleotides read TGTGCCAGTAGTATAGGGACGGACTATGGCTACACCTTC.

The rearrangement uses TRBV5-5 and TRBJ2-5, with 10 bases aligning to TRBD1. Trimming took 2 bases from V and 2 from J; bases not matched to a gene: 6. CDR1 and CDR2 (germline): SGHKS, YYEKEE (reference sequence). The CDR3 sequence is 16 residues long. This chain's CDR3 is CASSFPRTGGQETQYF. The CDR3 DNA reads as TGTGCCAGCAGCTTTCCCCGGACAGGGGGACAAGAGACCCAGTACTTC. Full variable domain (rest looked up from reference TRBV5-5 and TRBJ2-5): DAGVTQSPTHLIKTRGQQVTLRCSPISGHKSVSWYQQVLGQGPQFIFQYYEKEERGRGNFPDRFSARQFPNYSSELNVNALLLGDSALYLCASSFPRTGGQETQYFGPGTRLLVL.

This chain connects TRBV12-5 to TRBJ2-3; D is ambiguous. The germline gives CDR1 LGHNT, CDR2 FRNRAP. The CDR3 totals 12 residues. Trimming took off 1 base at V and 6 bases at J, with 5 bases between the two ends. The CDR3: CASGLAVDTQYF. In DNA, the CDR3 is TGTGCTAGTGGTTTGGCCGTGGATACGCAGTATTTT.

As regards this clone: This could be a read error, since a much larger clone is one nucleotide away. This chain uses TRBV20-1 with TRBJ2-3; D gene unclear. This CDR3 is built from 8 residues. Germline assignment: CDR1 DFQATT and CDR2 SNEGSKA (reference sequence). The ends were cut back, 8 bases at V and 6 bases at J, with 3 bases in the middle. CDR3 in amino acids: CSRDTQYF. DNA for the CDR3: TGCAGTAGGGATACGCAGTATTTT.

The V call is TRBV10-3, the J call TRBJ2-3; 9 nucleotides line up with TRBD2. The CDR3 is made up of 16 amino acids. Germline V gene sequence: CDR1 ENHRY, CDR2 SYGVKD. V shed 8 bases and J 3 bases; nucleotides not matched to a gene: 12. The CDR3 DNA follows: TGTGCCATCGGCGAGGGCCTAGCGGGACAAACAGATACGCAGTATTTT. This translates into CAIGEGLAGQTDTQYF.

The chain links TRBV30 to TRBJ1-2, with a tentative D call TRBD1 (5 bases). In germline, CDR1 is GTSNPN, CDR2 SVGIG (reference sequence). The CDR3 length is 12 residues. With 4 bases removed from V and 7 bases from J, the gap between germline ends came to 13 bases. In nucleotides, the CDR3 is TGTGCCTGGAACAGGCTTTTGGCTGGCTACACCTTC. It specifies CAWNRLLAGYTF.

This clone was found a few times. The chain recombines TRBV6-5 with TRBJ1-5; the D is unclear. Germline V CDR1 and CDR2: MNHEY, SVGAGI. V was cut by 0 bases and J by 6 bases, with 6 bases left in between. The CDR3 covers 13 residues. The CDR3 sequence is CASSYSITQPQHF. CDR3 coding DNA: TGTGCCAGCAGTTACTCCATCACTCAGCCCCAGCATTTT.

V and J are TRBV18 and TRBJ2-7, with D possibly TRBD1 on 6 matching bases. Germline V gene data show CDR1 as KGHSH and CDR2 as LQKENI. The V gene lost 6 bases and the J gene lost 2 bases, with 17 bases spanning the gap. The CDR3 runs to 15 residues. This CDR3 reads CASSPRQDNPYEQYF. The CDR3 nucleotides are TGTGCCAGCTCCCCGCGACAGGACAACCCCTACGAGCAGTACTTC. Based on the CDR3 plus reference TRBV18 and TRBJ2-7, the full variable domain is NAGVMQNPRHLVRRRGQEARLRCSPMKGHSHVYWYRQLPEEGLKFMVYLQKENIIDESGMPKERFSAEFPKEGPSILRIQQVVRGDSAAYFCASSPRQDNPYEQYFGPGTRLTVT.